These 20 T cell receptor beta chains originate from one sample sequenced in a study of T cells expressing NK-cell markers (dated by TCRdb to about 2020). Library preparation was by 5' RACE. The instrument given in TCRdb is Illumina HiSeq 2000. The reads went through TCRdb reprocessing, and each CDR3 protein sequence gets one entry with no DNA. This sample's listing comprises about 450,000 distinct CDR3 sequences. The ten largest clones take up 7.3% of the sample. The material sequenced was blood T cells: a sorted CD56 or NKG2C T cell subset, CD4+ or CD8+ T cells, or bulk PBMC T cells (not recorded which). The receptors originated from a woman between 18 and 75 years old in good health.

The chain recombines TRBV5-1 with TRBJ1-5; the D gene TCRdb calls, TRBD1, cannot be checked with no DNA. Per the germline V gene, CDR1 is SGHRS and CDR2 is YFSETQ. The CDR3 length is 15 residues. The CDR3 protein is CASSSGQGPNQPQHF.

This chain uses TRBV19 with TRBJ2-3; TCRdb lists TRBD1, though no DNA is available to test this call. Per the germline V gene, CDR1 is LNHDA and CDR2 is SQIVND (reference sequence). This CDR3 has 14 amino acids. CDR3 region: CASSNRGLTDTQYF.

The chain carries TRBV20-1 and TRBJ1-3; TCRdb outputs TRBD1, but without DNA this stays unchecked. The CDR3 loop spans 14 amino acids. The germline CDR1 and CDR2 sequences are DFQATT and SNEGSKA (reference sequence). CDR3 sequence reads: CSAREGESGNTIYF.

This rearrangement joins TRBV4-3 to TRBJ1-1. The CDR3 length is 17 residues. Germline V gene data show CDR1 as LGHNA and CDR2 as YSLEER. The CDR3 sequence: CASSQDLGELFYTEAFF.

The V and J genes are TRBV4-1 and TRBJ1-3. The CDR3 sequence is 15 residues long. The germline V gene encodes CDR1 MGHRA and CDR2 YSYEKL. The CDR3 loop is CASSQVQISGNTIYF.

This chain joins TRBV10-3 and TRBJ1-5; lacking DNA, the TRBD1 call made by TCRdb goes unchecked. The CDR3 consists of 15 residues. CDR1 is ENHRY, CDR2 SYGVKD, per germline. This CDR3 is CAISEGTGRENTQHF.

This chain links TRBV7-2 with TRBJ2-1; the TCRdb D gene call, TRBD1, has no DNA to confirm it. The CDR3 has 15 amino acids. CDR1 and CDR2 (germline): SGHTA, FQGNSA. This CDR3 is CASSLDAWQGNEQFF.

The J gene is TRBJ2-5, the V gene TRBV4-1; TCRdb lists TRBD2, though no DNA is available to test this call. Germline CDR1 reads MGHRA; CDR2 reads YSYEKL. CDR3 length equals 17 residues. The CDR3 sequence: CASSQDLASGVQETQYF.

The J gene is TRBJ2-2, the V gene TRBV7-9; TCRdb's assignment of TRBD1 cannot be checked, as there is no DNA. This CDR3 region has 15 residues. Germline CDR1 reads SEHNR; CDR2 reads FQNEAQ (reference sequence). The CDR3 protein is CASSWGQGNTGELFF.

The rearrangement links TRBV5-5 to TRBJ2-7. The CDR3 loop spans 13 amino acids. Germline V gene data show CDR1 as SGHKS and CDR2 as YYEKEE (reference sequence). The CDR3 sequence: CASTVRLAYEQYF. The complete variable domain, with remaining parts taken from reference TRBV5-5 and TRBJ2-7, reads DAGVTQSPTHLIKTRGQQVTLRCSPISGHKSVSWYQQVLGQGPQFIFQYYEKEERGRGNFPDRFSARQFPNYSSELNVNALLLGDSALYLCASTVRLAYEQYFGPGTRLTVT.

This chain joins TRBV12-3 or TRBV12-4 and TRBJ2-2; TCRdb gives TRBD1 as the D gene, but with no DNA this cannot be confirmed. This CDR3 contains 17 residues. CDR3 region: CASSPQGGGFNTGELFF.

The CDR3 loop reads CSARSRVGWTEAFF. The V call is TRBV20-1, the J call TRBJ1-1. The CDR3 spans 14 residues. Germline values: CDR1 DFQATT, CDR2 SNEGSKA (reference sequence).

The chain employs TRBV10-3 and TRBJ2-1. The CDR3 runs to 13 residues. Germline V gives CDR1 ENHRY, CDR2 SYGVKD. This chain's CDR3 is CATRERPYNEQFF.

This sequence joins TRBV27 and TRBJ2-1; the D gene TCRdb calls, TRBD2, cannot be checked with no DNA. There are 16 residues in the CDR3. Germline CDR1 reads MNHEY; CDR2 reads SMNVEV (reference sequence). The CDR3 loop is CASSYPGGLGVDEQFF.

The chain employs TRBV5-1 and TRBJ1-2; the D gene TCRdb calls, TRBD1, cannot be checked with no DNA. Per germline, CDR1 SGHRS and CDR2 YFSETQ. The CDR3 contains 16 residues. The CDR3 sequence is CASSLTSGQPTYGYTF.

The gene calls are TRBV19 and TRBJ1-1; the D call of TRBD1 rests on TCRdb alone, since no DNA is present to check it. CDR1 and CDR2 from the germline V gene are LNHDA and SQIVND (reference sequence). This CDR3 region has 16 residues. CDR3 in amino acids: CARSATWTGLRGGAFF. The variable domain in full, completed from reference TRBV19 and TRBJ1-1, reads DGGITQSPKYLFRKEGQNVTLSCEQNLNHDAMYWYRQDPGQGLRLIYYSQIVNDFQKGDIAEGYSVSREKKESFPLTVTSAQKNPTAFYLCARSATWTGLRGGAFFGQGTRLTVV.

This chain's CDR3 is CASSILQGMFDTQYF. The chain joins TRBV19 to TRBJ2-3; TCRdb reports TRBD1, a call that lacks DNA to check it against. This CDR3 is built from 15 residues. Looked up from germline, CDR1 is LNHDA and CDR2 is SQIVND (reference sequence).

The chain couples TRBV20-1 to TRBJ1-1. The CDR3 totals 12 residues. Germline values: CDR1 DFQATT, CDR2 SNEGSKA (reference sequence). CDR3 amino acids: CSARRELREAFF.

The V and J genes are TRBV18 and TRBJ2-1; absent DNA, TCRdb's TRBD2 call cannot be checked. Germline V CDR1 and CDR2: KGHSH, LQKENI. This CDR3 is 15 amino acids long. The CDR3 reads CASSERASSYNEQFF.

This sequence joins TRBV29-1 and TRBJ2-1. The CDR3 consists of 11 residues. Germline V gene data show CDR1 as SQVTM and CDR2 as ANQGSEA. The CDR3: CSVEDSTWQFF.